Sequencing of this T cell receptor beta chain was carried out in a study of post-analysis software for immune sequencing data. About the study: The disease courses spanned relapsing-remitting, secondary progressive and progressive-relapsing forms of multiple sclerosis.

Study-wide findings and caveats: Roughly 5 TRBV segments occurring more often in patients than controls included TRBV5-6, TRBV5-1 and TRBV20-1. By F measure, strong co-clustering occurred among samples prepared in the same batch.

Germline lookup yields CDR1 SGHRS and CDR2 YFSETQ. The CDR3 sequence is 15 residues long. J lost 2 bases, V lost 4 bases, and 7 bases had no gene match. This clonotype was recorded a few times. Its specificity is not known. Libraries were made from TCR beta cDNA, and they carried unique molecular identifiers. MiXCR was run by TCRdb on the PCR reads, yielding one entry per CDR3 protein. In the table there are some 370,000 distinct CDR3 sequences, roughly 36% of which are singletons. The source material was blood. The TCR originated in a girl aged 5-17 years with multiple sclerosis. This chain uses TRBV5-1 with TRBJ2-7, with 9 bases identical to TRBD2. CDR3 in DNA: TGCGCCAGCAGCGGGGCTAGCGGGGTGGCCTACGAGCAGTACTTC. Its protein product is CASSGASGVAYEQYF.